This T cell receptor (beta chain) was retrieved from a study of blood T cell repertoires in COVID-19. TCRdb keeps only in-frame clones here, not all; method: immunoSEQ multiplex PCR. The sample holds 65,000 to 90,000 clones, around 86% seen once. Germline V gene lookup returns CDR1 MDHEN and CDR2 SYDVKM. V lost 8 bases, J lost 5 bases, and 15 bases lay in between. This CDR3 contains 13 residues. The source material was peripheral blood. This TCR derives from a man aged 50 or older with active COVID-19. V usage is TRBV28 and J usage is TRBJ1-2; tentatively, D is TRBD1 (5 bases). This CDR3 is CASVPGPLYGYTF. The CDR3 DNA sequence: TGTGCCAGCGTCCCAGGGCCCCTTTATGGCTACACCTTC.